The 12 T cell receptor beta chains below were found in one sample sequenced in a study of cytomegalovirus exposure and HLA in healthy donors. PCR used 60 Vbeta primers and 13 Jbeta primers. The repertoire was sequenced with immunoSEQ multiplex PCR; TCRdb's copy has only in-frame clones and lacks some. This table has roughly 120,000 clones, 55% to 65% appearing once. Source material: PBMCs. Receptor source: a woman in her 30s in good health and CMV-seronegative.

This chain uses TRBV10-3 with TRBJ1-5; D may be TRBD1 (6 bases). V lost 9 bases, J lost 4 bases, and 10 bases lay in between. Germline CDR1 is ENHRY and CDR2 is SYGVKD. This CDR3 is built from 12 residues. The CDR3 DNA follows: TGTGCCATAAAGGGGGATAATCAGCCCCAGCATTTT. Amino acids: CAIKGDNQPQHF.

The chain combines TRBV7-2 with TRBJ1-1; tentative D call: TRBD1 (5 bases). This CDR3 has 14 amino acids. V gave up 4 bases and J gave up 1 base, with 10 bases separating them. Per germline, CDR1 SGHTA and CDR2 FQGNSA. CDR3 sequence: CASSWKTGNTEAFF. The DNA of the CDR3 is TGTGCCAGCAGCTGGAAAACAGGGAACACTGAAGCTTTCTTT.

The rearrangement joins TRBV5-6 to TRBJ2-7; 8 bases fit TRBD1. J gave up 2 bases and V 0 bases, and 4 bases lay outside the gene matches. CDR3 size: 15 residues. Germline CDR1 and CDR2: SGHDT and YYEEEE. DNA of the CDR3: TGTGCCAGCAGCTTGGGGACAGGGTTCACCTACGAGCAGTACTTC. Translated, it gives CASSLGTGFTYEQYF.

V usage is TRBV27 and J usage is TRBJ1-2; D call uncertain. The CDR3 is made up of 13 amino acids. Trimming pared 6 bases from V and 5 bases from J, leaving 13 bases between. The V gene's germline CDR1 is MNHEY and CDR2 SMNVEV (reference sequence). Written as DNA, the CDR3 is TGTGCCAGCAGCTTCGACCCTAGTTATGGCTACACCTTC. Its protein product is CASSFDPSYGYTF.

This chain joins TRBV5-6 and TRBJ2-6; the match to TRBD1 covers 12 bases. V lost 0 bases to trimming and J lost 2 bases; unmatched junction nucleotides: 3. The CDR3 sequence is 18 residues long. The V gene's germline CDR1 is SGHDT and CDR2 YYEEEE. In DNA, the CDR3 is TGTGCCAGCAGCTTGGATGGGACAGGGGGCGCTGGGGCCAACGTCCTGACTTTC. It is translated as CASSLDGTGGAGANVLTF.

The V gene is TRBV5-1, the J gene TRBJ2-5; 14 nucleotides match TRBD2. The CDR3 has 18 amino acids. V gave up 4 bases and J gave up 3 bases; unmatched junction bases: 11. Germline-derived CDR1 and CDR2 are SGHRS and YFSETQ. CDR3 DNA: TGCGCCAGCAGCATGGGACTAGCGGGAGTCTGGGGTGAAGAGACCCAGTACTTC. Protein product: CASSMGLAGVWGEETQYF. Full variable domain (missing parts from reference TRBV5-1 and TRBJ2-5): KAGVTQTPRYLIKTRGQQVTLSCSPISGHRSVSWYQQTPGQGLQFLFEYFSETQRNKGNFPGRFSGRQFSNSRSEMNVSTLELGDSALYLCASSMGLAGVWGEETQYFGPGTRLLVL.

The CDR3 nucleotides are TGTGCCAGCAGCGCACAGGGGAATCAGCCCCAGCATTTT. Translated, it gives CASSAQGNQPQHF. The J gene is TRBJ1-5, the V gene TRBV7-2; 7 nucleotides match TRBD1. CDR3 length: 13 residues. Germline V gene sequence: CDR1 SGHTA, CDR2 FQGNSA. V trimming: 5 bases; J trimming: 4 bases; junction bases outside the gene matches: 2. Looking up the rest from reference TRBV7-2 and TRBJ1-5 gives the full variable domain: GAGVSQSPSNKVTEKGKDVELRCDPISGHTALYWYRQSLGQGLEFLIYFQGNSAPDKSGLPSDRFSAERTGGSVSTLTIQRTQQEDSAVYLCASSAQGNQPQHFGDGTRLSIL.

V usage is TRBV7-3 and J usage is TRBJ2-5; D perhaps matches TRBD2 (5 bases). This CDR3 contains 13 residues. V dropped 8 bases and J dropped 1 base, with 11 bases sitting between them. CDR1 is SGHTA and CDR2 is FQGTGA in the germline V gene. The CDR3 region is CASGVGSQETQYF. The CDR3 DNA reads as TGTGCCAGCGGGGTGGGGAGCCAAGAGACCCAGTACTTC.

The chain carries TRBV7-8 and TRBJ2-1, with TRBD2 matching 8 bases. Germline V lookup: CDR1 SGHVS, CDR2 FQNEAQ. The trim removed 5 bases at V and 4 bases at J, leaving 7 bases unmatched. The length of the CDR3 is 15 residues. CDR3 region: CASSPGRAVYNEQFF. The CDR3 region has the DNA TGTGCCAGCAGCCCCGGGAGGGCCGTGTACAATGAGCAGTTCTTC.

This chain joins TRBV6-5 and TRBJ1-3; tentatively, D is TRBD1 (6 bases). Germline-derived CDR1 and CDR2 are MNHEY and SVGAGI. CDR3 length: 15 residues. Trimming removed 5 bases at V and 0 bases at J, with 11 bases between. CDR3 nucleotide sequence: TGTGCCAGCAGTCTTGACAGGTCCTCTGGAAACACCATATATTTT. Residues: CASSLDRSSGNTIYF.

This clone was detected only a few times. CDR3 bases: TGTGCCAGCAGACAGGGGGGGAGCACCGGGGAGCTGTTTTTT. This sequence encodes CASRQGGSTGELFF. The chain has TRBV28 and TRBJ2-2, with TRBD1 as a possible D gene (8 bases). CDR1 and CDR2 from the germline V gene are MDHEN and SYDVKM. There are 14 residues in the CDR3. Trimming left V 6 bases short and J 4 bases short, with 12 bases between.

This clone was counted between two and nine times. J is TRBJ2-5 and V is TRBV5-1; 7 bases fit TRBD2. This CDR3 contains 18 residues. The germline CDR1 and CDR2 sequences are SGHRS and YFSETQ. V lost 4 bases to trimming and J lost 0 bases; unmatched junction nucleotides: 15. The CDR3 DNA sequence: TGCGCCAGCAGCGCCCGCCAGGCGGGAGTGGTGTACCAAGAGACCCAGTACTTC. It yields the protein CASSARQAGVVYQETQYF.